The 20 T cell receptor beta chains below all came from one sample that was sequenced in a study of T cells in Graves' hyperthyroidism and ophthalmopathy. Researchers took RNA transcripts and amplified the TCR beta CDR3 regions from them. HTBI primers were employed in a first-round RT-PCR of the TCR CDR3. TCRdb ran MiXCR on the multiplex PCR reads and lists one entry per CDR3 protein. Among approximately 300,000 distinct CDR3 sequences, over 15% were seen once, and the ten largest hold around 61%. Material for sequencing was blood. The receptors were sampled from a woman aged 55-69 years with Graves' ophthalmopathy.

This clonotype was detected only a few times. The V call is TRBV9, the J call TRBJ2-2; D is unresolved. The CDR3 totals 14 residues. With 0 bases removed from V and 1 base from J, the gap between germline ends came to 4 bases. CDR1 SGDLS and CDR2 YYNGEE come from the germline V gene. This CDR3 reads CASSVVGNTGELFF. DNA of the CDR3: TGTGCCAGCAGCGTAGTGGGGAACACCGGGGAGCTGTTTTTT.

This clonotype was seen ten or more times. V and J are TRBV7-6 and TRBJ2-7; either TRBD1 or TRBD2 may supply D (5 bases each). Germline V CDR1 and CDR2: SGHVS, FNYEAQ. V was clipped by 6 bases and J by 1 base, with 13 bases between them. The CDR3 runs to 14 residues. CDR3 amino acids: CASSSGTGSYEQYF. In DNA, the CDR3 is TGTGCCAGCAGTTCCGGGACCGGATCCTACGAGCAGTACTTC.

The chain recombines TRBV7-9 with TRBJ1-1; 10 bases match TRBD1. This CDR3 has 18 amino acids. V trimming: 1 base; J trimming: 0 bases; junction bases outside the gene matches: 8. CDR1 and CDR2 (germline): SEHNR, FQNEAQ (reference sequence). CDR3 bases: TGTGCCAGCAGCTTAGGGGACAGGGGTCTCGGATTGAACACTGAAGCTTTCTTT. Amino acid sequence: CASSLGDRGLGLNTEAFF. Drawing the rest from reference TRBV7-9 and TRBJ1-1, the complete variable domain is DTGVSQNPRHKITKRGQNVTFRCDPISEHNRLYWYRQTLGQGPEFLTYFQNEAQLEKSRLLSDRFSAERPKGSFSTLEIQRTEQGDSAMYLCASSLGDRGLGLNTEAFFGQGTRLTVV.

This clonotype was seen only a few times. One junction end disagrees with the germline gene, perhaps due to a read error. V usage is TRBV7-6 and J usage is TRBJ2-5; D perhaps matches TRBD1 (6 bases). CDR1 is SGHVS and CDR2 is FNYEAQ in the germline V gene. The CDR3 extends over 13 amino acids. DNA for the CDR3: TGTGCCAGCAGCCAAATGCCAGCAGGGGATGGCCACTTC. Translating gives CASSQMPAGDGHF.

The table lists this clonotype with many counts. This chain links TRBV6-1 with TRBJ2-7, with 9 bases that match TRBD1. The trim removed 5 bases at V and 4 bases at J, leaving 6 bases unmatched. CDR1 MNHNS and CDR2 SASEGT come from the germline V gene. The CDR3 runs 14 residues. The CDR3 sequence: CASSLQGANYEQYF. The CDR3 DNA reads TGTGCCAGCAGTCTACAGGGGGCCAATTACGAGCAGTACTTC.

This clonotype was observed a handful of times. The V call is TRBV20-1, the J call TRBJ2-1, with 7 bases matching TRBD2. V lost 5 bases to trimming and J lost 0 bases; unmatched junction nucleotides: 10. There are 16 residues in the CDR3. CDR1 DFQATT and CDR2 SNEGSKA come from the germline V gene (reference sequence). The chain's CDR3 is CSAGVRGGSSYNEQFF. For the CDR3, the DNA is TGCAGTGCTGGGGTCCGGGGCGGGAGCTCCTACAATGAGCAGTTCTTC.

The chain employs TRBV29-1 and TRBJ2-5; TRBD1 is a possible D gene (6 bases). The V gene lost 5 bases and the J gene lost 5 bases, with 18 bases spanning the gap. The germline CDR1 and CDR2 sequences are SQVTM and ANQGSEA. The CDR3 covers 14 residues. CDR3 DNA sequence: TGCAGCGTTTTCAACAGGGTTACCGGGGAGACCCAGTACTTC. It yields the protein CSVFNRVTGETQYF.

This clonotype showed up many times. The V and J genes are TRBV12-3 or TRBV12-4 and TRBJ2-3; a weak D match, TRBD1 (6 bases). V was pared by 8 bases and J by 8 bases, with 26 bases between. This CDR3 has 16 residues. CDR3 loop: CASGRSPGQVGVTQYF. The CDR3 bases are TGTGCCAGCGGACGGAGCCCGGGACAAGTCGGGGTTACGCAGTATTTT.

This clonotype was counted ten times or more. The J gene is TRBJ1-1, the V gene TRBV28; unclear D gene. Germline V lookup: CDR1 MDHEN, CDR2 SYDVKM. V was pared by 1 base and J by 5 bases, with 5 bases between. The CDR3 spans 12 residues. The CDR3 spells CASSLSKTEAFF. The CDR3 coding sequence is TGTGCCAGCAGTTTATCCAAAACTGAAGCTTTCTTT. Combining the CDR3 with reference TRBV28 and TRBJ1-1 gives the whole variable domain DVKVTQSSRYLVKRTGEKVFLECVQDMDHENMFWYRQDPGLGLRLIYFSYDVKMKEKGDIPEGYSVSREKKERFSLILESASTNQTSMYLCASSLSKTEAFFGQGTRLTVV.

This clonotype was counted at least ten times. The gene calls are TRBV27 and TRBJ2-7; D is perhaps TRBD1 or TRBD2 (5 bases each). Trimming stripped 3 bases from V and 7 bases from J, with 13 bases between. There are 13 residues in the CDR3. Germline lookup yields CDR1 MNHEY and CDR2 SMNVEV (reference sequence). The CDR3 loop is CASSFREQTEQYF. In nucleotides, the CDR3 is TGTGCCAGCAGTTTCAGGGAGCAAACAGAGCAGTACTTC.

This clonotype was observed at least ten times. The chain links TRBV6-1 to TRBJ1-4; D unclear. Deletions cut 5 bases from V and 6 bases from J, with 7 bases between. Germline CDR1 and CDR2: MNHNS and SASEGT. The CDR3 covers 12 residues. CDR3 sequence: CASSYGDEKLFF. As DNA, the CDR3 is TGTGCCAGCAGTTACGGAGATGAAAAACTGTTTTTT.

At least ten counts were recorded for this clonotype. The chain recombines TRBV5-6 with TRBJ2-7, with D perhaps matching TRBD2 (5 bases). CDR3 length: 15 residues. Per germline, CDR1 SGHDT and CDR2 YYEEEE. Trimming cost V 2 bases and J 2 bases, with 14 bases left between them. Written as DNA, the CDR3 is TGTGCCAGCAGCTTAATAAGGACTGAAACCTACGAGCAGTACTTC. Protein: CASSLIRTETYEQYF.

Comment on this clonotype: A much larger clonotype is one base distant, so this may be a read error. The V and J genes are TRBV6-1 and TRBJ1-5; D ambiguous. The CDR3 has 14 residues. Germline CDR1 is MNHNS and CDR2 is SASEGT. V was pared by 4 bases and J by 4 bases, with 11 bases between. The chain's CDR3 is CASSVARENQPQHF. CDR3 sequence (DNA): TGTGCCAGCAGTGTAGCCAGAGAGAATCAGCCCCAGCATTTT.

This clonotype was counted at least ten times. The chain uses TRBV7-2 and TRBJ2-7; no firm D call. Trimming cost V 5 bases and J 0 bases, with 14 bases left between them. Germline V gene data show CDR1 as SGHTA and CDR2 as FQGNSA. The CDR3 has 15 amino acids. The CDR3 DNA reads as TGTGCCAGCAGCCCAGCTGGGAAACTCTCCTACGAGCAGTACTTC. Protein sequence: CASSPAGKLSYEQYF. Full variable domain (missing parts from reference TRBV7-2 and TRBJ2-7): GAGVSQSPSNKVTEKGKDVELRCDPISGHTALYWYRQSLGQGLEFLIYFQGNSAPDKSGLPSDRFSAERTGGSVSTLTIQRTQQEDSAVYLCASSPAGKLSYEQYFGPGTRLTVT.

This clonotype was found many times. CDR3: CASSYYVGTLTGELFF. CDR3 nucleotides: TGTGCCAGCAGTTATTACGTTGGGACTCTGACCGGGGAGCTGTTTTTT. This rearrangement joins TRBV6-1 to TRBJ2-2; possible D gene TRBD2, 6 bases. This CDR3 is 16 amino acids long. CDR1 is MNHNS, CDR2 SASEGT, per germline. The V and J ends lost 5 bases and 5 bases respectively, with 18 bases between them.

The chain has TRBV19 and TRBJ1-6, with 10 positions matching TRBD1. Trimming took 3 bases from V and 9 from J; bases not matched to a gene: 8. The CDR3 loop spans 16 amino acids. From germline, CDR1 is LNHDA and CDR2 SQIVND (reference sequence). In DNA form, the CDR3 reads TGTGCCAGTAGTATGTTTGATCGGACAGGGGGTTCACCCCTCCACTTT. This gives the protein CASSMFDRTGGSPLHF.

This CDR3 reads CASRGTGVAGELFF. CDR3 sequence (DNA): TGTGCCAGTAGAGGGACAGGGGTTGCCGGGGAGCTGTTTTTT. This sequence joins TRBV19 and TRBJ2-2; TRBD1 aligns across 10 bases. The CDR3 spans 14 residues. After removal of 6 bases from V and 6 bases from J, the junction contained 4 bases not matched to a gene. The germline V gene encodes CDR1 LNHDA and CDR2 SQIVND (reference sequence).

The chain carries TRBV6-2 or TRBV6-3 and TRBJ2-6, with 8 bases identical to TRBD1. The germline gives CDR1 MNHEY, CDR2 SVGEGT. V lost 2 bases, J lost 1 base, and 7 bases stayed unmatched. This CDR3 has 18 residues. The CDR3 nucleotides are TGTGCCAGCAGTTACGACCGGGACAGGCTATCTGGGGCCAACGTCCTGACTTTC. Translation: CASSYDRDRLSGANVLTF.

Of note for this clonotype: Germline and junction disagree at one end, which may indicate a read error. The rearrangement uses TRBV7-9 and TRBJ2-1; no clear D. The V gene's germline CDR1 is SEHNR and CDR2 FQNEAQ (reference sequence). The CDR3 loop spans 16 amino acids. In DNA form, the CDR3 reads TGTGGCAGCAGCCCCTCTTTAGGGCGGATACACAATGAGCAGTTCTTC. As protein: CGSSPSLGRIHNEQFF.

In its sample, this clonotype was seen many times. The genes are TRBV2 and TRBJ1-5; a weak D match, TRBD1 (5 bases). Trimming took 1 base from V and 7 from J, leaving 11 bases between them. The CDR3 spans 14 residues. The germline gives CDR1 SNHLY, CDR2 FYNNEI. This CDR3 is CASSEVGQRQPQHF. In DNA form, the CDR3 reads TGTGCCAGCAGTGAAGTGGGGCAAAGGCAGCCCCAGCATTTT.